A single sample is the source of the 17 T cell receptor beta chains below, sequenced in a study of T-cell memory formation after mild COVID-19. MiXCR, run by TCRdb on the 5' RACE reads, gives a single entry per CDR3 protein. The data contain around 410,000 distinct CDR3 sequences, about 22% of them seen just once; the ten biggest clones take up about 12%. The material sequenced was PBMCs or a T cell subset sorted from them (not recorded which). These receptors originate from an adult woman who had mild COVID-19 (a few samples of this study predate the infection). Cell type and time point are not known.

The chain has TRBV7-6 and TRBJ2-3; no firm D call. The CDR3 length is 13 residues. Germline CDR1 reads SGHVS; CDR2 reads FNYEAQ. The germline V and J ends were trimmed by 4 bases and 4 bases, with 9 bases remaining between them. The CDR3 DNA is TGTGCCAGCAGCTCCGCCCCTTCAGATACGCAGTATTTT. Amino acids: CASSSAPSDTQYF.

This clonotype was detected only a few times. The chain recombines TRBV20-1 with TRBJ2-1; D is uncertain. The germline CDR1 and CDR2 sequences are DFQATT and SNEGSKA (reference sequence). The CDR3 length is 13 residues. Trimming stripped 3 bases from V and 0 bases from J, with 6 bases between. The CDR3 bases are TGCAGTGCTAGCGGCAGCTCCTACAATGAGCAGTTCTTC. The encoded protein is CSASGSSYNEQFF.

The rearrangement uses TRBV9 and TRBJ2-3, with 7 nucleotides matching TRBD1. V dropped 0 bases and J dropped 7; count of bases not matched to a gene: 11. This CDR3 has 16 residues. Germline V lookup: CDR1 SGDLS, CDR2 YYNGEE. CDR3 sequence (DNA): TGTGCCAGCAGCGTAGAACACAGGGGAATGGACTATACGCAGTATTTT. This translates into CASSVEHRGMDYTQYF.

The chain joins TRBV4-1 to TRBJ2-6, with D hard to call. The CDR3 runs to 15 residues. Germline CDR1 is MGHRA and CDR2 is YSYEKL. V shed 4 bases and J shed 12 bases, with 19 bases lying between them. CDR3 protein: CASSREGLLRPVLTF. In nucleotides, the CDR3 is TGCGCCAGCAGCCGAGAAGGGCTGCTTCGTCCCGTCCTGACTTTC.

This clonotype was recorded a few times. The gene calls are TRBV11-2 and TRBJ1-2; D gene unclear. The V and J ends lost 5 bases and 8 bases respectively, with 15 bases between them. The CDR3 extends over 13 amino acids. Germline V CDR1 and CDR2: SGHAT, FQNNGV. The CDR3, as DNA: TGTGCCAGCAGCCCCCCTTTCGTCGAGGGCTACACCTTC. Translated: CASSPPFVEGYTF. Complete variable domain (other parts from reference TRBV11-2 and TRBJ1-2): EAGVAQSPRYKIIEKRQSVAFWCNPISGHATLYWYQQILGQGPKLLIQFQNNGVVDDSQLPKDRFSAERLKGVDSTLKIQPAKLEDSAVYLCASSPPFVEGYTFGSGTRLTVV.

J is TRBJ1-1 and V is TRBV20-1; weak D call: TRBD1 (5 bases). Germline V gene data show CDR1 as DFQATT and CDR2 as SNEGSKA (reference sequence). V dropped 4 bases and J dropped 2 bases, with 14 bases sitting between them. The CDR3 has 14 residues. The CDR3 loop is CSATRPGRNTEAFF. The CDR3 DNA reads TGCAGTGCTACTCGTCCAGGGAGAAACACTGAAGCTTTCTTT.

This clonotype occurred once. This chain uses TRBV2 with TRBJ2-3; D tentatively fits TRBD1 or TRBD2 (5 bases each). This CDR3 region has 14 residues. V shed 6 bases and J shed 5 bases, with 15 bases lying between them. Germline-derived CDR1 and CDR2 are SNHLY and FYNNEI. For the CDR3, the DNA is TGTGCCAGCAGGAAGAGGGGTGGGGGAGATACGCAGTATTTT. This gives the protein CASRKRGGGDTQYF.

This clonotype was counted a few times. This CDR3 reads CASSDVGITDTQYF. Written as DNA, the CDR3 is TGTGCCAGCAGTGATGTAGGGATCACAGATACGCAGTATTTT. The chain carries TRBV25-1 and TRBJ2-3; D is unresolved. The CDR3 extends over 14 amino acids. Between the trimmed V and J ends, which lost 3 bases and 2 bases, there was a span of 9 bases. CDR1 and CDR2 (germline): MGHDK, SYGVNS.

V usage is TRBV4-1 and J usage is TRBJ2-2, with TRBD2 identical over 9 bases. CDR3 length: 17 residues. Germline values: CDR1 MGHRA, CDR2 YSYEKL. V dropped 4 bases and J dropped 1; count of bases not matched to a gene: 7. The CDR3 region is CASSRPLAGVNTGELFF. The CDR3 DNA reads as TGCGCCAGCAGCCGGCCTTTAGCGGGGGTGAACACCGGGGAGCTGTTTTTT.

This clonotype was observed a handful of times. This chain's CDR3 is CSARKLSGYEQYF. CDR3 bases: TGCAGTGCCCGTAAGCTATCCGGCTACGAGCAGTACTTC. The V gene is TRBV20-1, the J gene TRBJ2-7; D is unclear. This CDR3 has 13 residues. Germline loops: CDR1 DFQATT, CDR2 SNEGSKA (reference sequence). Trimming took off 6 bases at V and 3 bases at J, with 15 bases between the two ends.

V is TRBV5-6 and J is TRBJ2-7, with D possibly TRBD1 on 5 matching bases. This CDR3 is 14 amino acids long. V lost 0 bases and J 5 bases, leaving 12 bases between the germline ends. Per germline, CDR1 SGHDT and CDR2 YYEEEE. For the CDR3, the DNA is TGTGCCAGCAGCTTGGTTACGGGCAGGGACGAGCAGTACTTC. Its protein is CASSLVTGRDEQYF.

V is TRBV12-5 and J is TRBJ1-1; tentative D call: TRBD1 (6 bases). Per the germline V gene, CDR1 is LGHNT and CDR2 is FRNRAP. The V gene lost 5 bases and the J gene lost 6 bases, with 13 bases spanning the gap. The CDR3 consists of 13 residues. As DNA, the CDR3 is TGTGCTAGTGGTGTAACAGGGTCTCCTGAAGCTTTCTTT. This codes for CASGVTGSPEAFF.

V and J are TRBV6-5 and TRBJ1-1; no clear D. CDR1 and CDR2 (germline): MNHEY, SVGAGI. Trimming removed 6 bases at V and 1 base at J, with 21 bases between. This CDR3 is built from 17 residues. The CDR3 here is CASRAHGRLPSNTEAFF. As DNA, the CDR3 is TGTGCCAGCAGAGCCCATGGGCGTCTCCCATCGAACACTGAAGCTTTCTTT.

This clonotype was observed a few times. V gene TRBV7-2 combines with J gene TRBJ2-5; tentatively, D is TRBD2 (6 bases). Trimming pared 1 base from V and 2 bases from J, leaving 11 bases between. Germline lookup yields CDR1 SGHTA and CDR2 FQGNSA. The CDR3 has 15 residues. The CDR3 loop reads CASSLGGGVQETQYF. For the CDR3, the DNA is TGTGCCAGCAGCTTAGGCGGCGGGGTTCAAGAGACCCAGTACTTC.

The chain is built from TRBV6-4 and TRBJ1-5; D is undetermined. CDR3 length equals 13 residues. Germline CDR1 MRHNA, CDR2 SNTAGT. V lost 3 bases to trimming and J lost 7 bases, with 10 bases between them. The CDR3 sequence is CASSEGSGQPQHF. CDR3 sequence (DNA): TGTGCCAGCAGTGAGGGCAGTGGACAGCCCCAGCATTTT.

V is TRBV24-1 and J is TRBJ2-1; 8 bases are shared with TRBD1. The length of the CDR3 is 16 residues. Looked up from germline, CDR1 is KGHDR and CDR2 is SFDVKD. V trimming: 4 bases; J trimming: 5 bases; junction bases outside the gene matches: 9. The CDR3 here is CATSDRQGWYHNEQFF. CDR3 DNA sequence: TGTGCCACCAGTGACCGACAGGGGTGGTACCACAATGAGCAGTTCTTC.

This clonotype showed up just a few times. The rearrangement links TRBV4-3 to TRBJ2-2; possible D gene TRBD2, 6 bases. Germline assignment: CDR1 LGHNA and CDR2 YSLEER. V shed 1 base and J shed 0 bases, with 9 bases lying between them. This CDR3 region has 16 residues. CDR3 coding DNA: TGCGCCAGCAGCCAAGTCGCGGGGTCGAACACCGGGGAGCTGTTTTTT. Protein product: CASSQVAGSNTGELFF.